This T cell receptor (beta chain) stems from a study of beta chain features in type 1 diabetes. The CDR3 contains 14 residues. CDR1 and CDR2 (germline): KGHSH, LQKENI. V was clipped by 5 bases and J by 2 bases, with 11 bases between them. Findings and limits, study-wide: Naive, central memory and Treg TCRB repertoires appeared more alike in patients than in healthy donors.

The isolated RNA, all of it, was reverse transcribed, so expressed TCRB transcripts were what got sequenced. Libraries were prepared by immunoSEQ multiplex PCR; TCRdb keeps only in-frame clonotypes and omits some of them. The sample contains about 350,000 clones, about 20% of which appear only once. This clone was observed a handful of times. Its antigen is unidentified. The sequenced sample was naive CD4+ T cells from blood. The TCR was taken from a woman aged 18-29 years in good health. The rearrangement joins TRBV18 to TRBJ2-3, with a possible D match to TRBD1 (6 bases). CDR3 loop: CASSFGGHTDTQYF. For the CDR3, the DNA is TGTGCCAGCTCATTTGGGGGCCACACAGATACGCAGTATTTT.